What follows is one T cell receptor beta chain and its context. In germline, CDR1 is LGHNA, CDR2 YSLEER. The CDR3 has 13 residues. No DNA is given; TCRdb re-called the 5' RACE reads and lists each CDR3 protein once. This listing includes 500,000 to 700,000 distinct CDR3 sequences. This sample is part of a study of T cells expressing NK-cell markers. This sequence joins TRBV4-3 and TRBJ2-1. Sequenced sample: blood T cells: a sorted CD56 or NKG2C T cell subset, CD4+ or CD8+ T cells, or bulk PBMC T cells (not recorded which). This clonotype was obtained from a man aged 18-30 years in good health. The CDR3 is CASSQDLAWEQFF.